These 16 T cell receptor beta chains share one sample of origin, sequenced in a study of a mutant IDH1 vaccine in newly diagnosed glioma. No antigen is known for these receptors. Time point denoted: week 23, last vaccination. Each dose delivered 300 ug of mutant IDH1 20-mer peptide subcutaneously with imiquimod. Clones were sequenced by immunoSEQ multiplex PCR, and TCRdb holds only the in-frame ones, with some missing. Of approximately 50,000 clones listed, 85% to 90% are singletons. Sequenced here: PBMCs, sampled from a glioma patient whose treatment included an IDH1 peptide vaccine. These receptors all stem from a man aged 40-50 years with glioma.

The chain has TRBV14 and TRBJ1-1, with a weak D call TRBD1 (6 bases). V was cut by 4 bases and J by 5 bases, with 8 bases left in between. CDR3 length: 12 amino acids. The V gene's germline CDR1 is SGHDN and CDR2 FVKESK. CDR3 sequence (DNA): TGTGCCAGCAGCCCAGGGGCGACTGAAGCTTTCTTT. It is translated as CASSPGATEAFF.

The chain links TRBV19 to TRBJ2-7; tentatively, D is TRBD1 or TRBD2 (5 bases each). The CDR3 spans 13 residues. Germline CDR1 LNHDA, CDR2 SQIVND (reference sequence). V was cut by 5 bases and J by 7 bases, with 15 bases left in between. CDR3 residues: CASSLGPAVEQYF. For the CDR3, the DNA is TGTGCCAGTAGTTTGGGACCAGCGGTTGAGCAGTACTTC.

The V call is TRBV14, the J call TRBJ2-5; possible D gene TRBD2, 5 bases. V lost 5 bases to trimming and J lost 2 bases, with 21 bases between them. Germline V gives CDR1 SGHDN, CDR2 FVKESK. The CDR3 is 17 amino acids. CDR3 nucleotide sequence: TGTGCCAGCAGCAGCCGACTGGGTGAGCGGTCACAAGAGACCCAGTACTTC. It codes for CASSSRLGERSQETQYF.

This chain uses TRBV18 with TRBJ2-5; 7 bases fit TRBD2. The CDR3 contains 14 residues. The germline CDR1 and CDR2 sequences are KGHSH and LQKENI. The J segment lost 5 bases and the V segment lost 5 bases, leaving 8 bases of the junction unmatched. The CDR3 nucleotides read TGTGCCAGCTCAGCCCCTAGCGGACGGGAGACCCAGTACTTC. Residues: CASSAPSGRETQYF.

J is TRBJ1-1 and V is TRBV7-9; D is undetermined. The CDR3 runs 14 residues. The V and J ends lost 5 bases and 1 base respectively, with 11 bases between them. Germline V gene sequence: CDR1 SEHNR, CDR2 FQNEAQ (reference sequence). The CDR3: CASSELTTNTEAFF. Here the CDR3 DNA reads TGTGCCAGCAGCGAGTTGACAACGAACACTGAAGCTTTCTTT.

V is TRBV20-1 and J is TRBJ2-5; no clear D. With 6 bases removed from V and 2 bases from J, the gap between germline ends came to 7 bases. The length of the CDR3 is 11 residues. CDR1 is DFQATT, CDR2 SNEGSKA, per germline (reference sequence). The CDR3 protein is CSAARQETQYF. CDR3 bases: TGCAGTGCGGCCAGACAAGAGACCCAGTACTTC.

This chain connects TRBV12-1 to TRBJ1-2. TRBV12-1 is reported as a pseudogene. This CDR3 has 12 residues. CDR3 in DNA: TGTGCCAGCAGCCACCAAGCGTGGGGCTACACCTTC. Amino acids: CASSHQAWGYTF.

This chain links TRBV6-5 with TRBJ1-4, with no clear D. V lost 3 bases to trimming and J lost 12 bases, with 11 bases between them. CDR3 length: 12 residues. The germline V gene has CDR1 MNHEY and CDR2 SVGAGI. CDR3 region: CASSYFGGELFF. Written as DNA, the CDR3 is TGTGCCAGCAGTTATTTTGGTGGGGAACTGTTTTTT.

The V and J genes are TRBV7-6 and TRBJ2-5; D is ambiguous. Per germline, CDR1 SGHVS and CDR2 FNYEAQ. The V gene lost 0 bases and the J gene lost 4 bases, with 12 bases spanning the gap. This CDR3 has 15 amino acids. The CDR3 region is CASSLAVRRGETQYF. The CDR3 coding sequence is TGTGCCAGCAGCTTAGCTGTCAGGCGAGGAGAGACCCAGTACTTC.

The chain links TRBV9 to TRBJ1-1; 12 bases are a match to TRBD1. CDR3 size: 14 residues. CDR1 SGDLS and CDR2 YYNGEE come from the germline V gene. V was clipped by 0 bases and J by 11 bases; unmatched bases: 5. DNA for the CDR3: TGTGCCAGCAGCGTAGGGGACAGGGGGCTATGGGCTTTCTTT. It yields the protein CASSVGDRGLWAFF.

The chain is built from TRBV4-2 and TRBJ2-2; D not resolved. The germline V gene encodes CDR1 LGHNA and CDR2 YNFKEQ. This CDR3 is built from 14 residues. V lost 0 bases and J 8 bases, leaving 10 bases between the germline ends. CDR3 sequence: CASSQEGVSGELFF. The CDR3 DNA reads as TGTGCCAGCAGCCAAGAGGGTGTATCGGGGGAGCTGTTTTTT.

The chain is built from TRBV27 and TRBJ1-1; TRBD1 agrees at 8 bases. CDR3 length: 13 amino acids. Trimming removed 4 bases from V and 4 bases from J; junction bases left unmatched: 2. Germline V gene data show CDR1 as MNHEY and CDR2 as SMNVEV (reference sequence). This chain's CDR3 is CASSWGQATEAFF. The CDR3 region has the DNA TGTGCCAGCAGTTGGGGACAGGCCACTGAAGCTTTCTTT.

The chain uses TRBV2 and TRBJ1-5, with a possible D match to TRBD1 (5 bases). Germline CDR1 SNHLY, CDR2 FYNNEI. This CDR3 spans 16 amino acids. The germline V and J ends were trimmed by 6 bases and 0 bases, with 15 bases remaining between them. CDR3 protein: CASSRQSIVSNQPQHF. The CDR3, as DNA: TGTGCCAGCAGCAGACAGTCTATAGTTAGCAATCAGCCCCAGCATTTT.

DNA of the CDR3: TGTGCCAGTAGTATTACCCCCTTTAACACTGAAGCTTTCTTT. It is translated as CASSITPFNTEAFF. The rearrangement links TRBV19 to TRBJ1-1; D is unresolved. This CDR3 has 14 residues. V lost 3 bases to trimming and J lost 2 bases, with 10 bases between them. From germline, CDR1 is LNHDA and CDR2 SQIVND (reference sequence).

V gene TRBV7-9 combines with J gene TRBJ1-3; no firm D call. Trimming left V 1 base short and J 8 bases short, with 6 bases between. Germline CDR1 SEHNR, CDR2 FQNEAQ (reference sequence). The CDR3 totals 12 residues. In DNA, the CDR3 is TGTGCCAGCAGCTTAGTGTCGGACACCATATATTTT. As protein: CASSLVSDTIYF.

J is TRBJ2-1 and V is TRBV9, with 7 bases identical to TRBD2. The J segment lost 4 bases and the V segment lost 5 bases, leaving 9 bases of the junction unmatched. Looked up from germline, CDR1 is SGDLS and CDR2 is YYNGEE. CDR3 length: 15 residues. CDR3 sequence reads: CASSYIGGGYNEQFF. As DNA, the CDR3 is TGTGCCAGCAGTTATATTGGGGGGGGGTACAATGAGCAGTTCTTC.